This is a list of T cell receptor beta chains from one sample in a study of regulatory T cells in long-lasting Graves disease. TCRdb itself ran the multiplex PCR reads through MiXCR, one entry per CDR3 protein. Seen here are approximately 540,000 distinct CDR3 sequences, 12% observed once, and the top ten hold 8% to 10%. The sample was also reused in another study, on T cells in Graves' hyperthyroidism and ophthalmopathy.

The sequencing used peripheral blood mononuclear cells (PBMCs), collected at new diagnosis, from a patient treated with antithyroid drugs. The receptors here all came from a woman aged 25 to 45 with Graves disease. CDR3s include the opening cysteine and the closing phenylalanine or tryptophan. The order of the fields is D gene, clone size, V gene, J gene, CDR3 protein, CDR3 DNA. A D gene is named only where the DNA matches it firmly. Clone size is stated in some rows and not others, as once, few, many or a class when expanded.

>NA|few|TRBV19|TRBJ2-7
CASSYQGTASVQYF
TGTGCCAGTAGTTACCAAGGGACGGCTTCCGTGCAGTACTTC
>NA|many|TRBV28|TRBJ1-1
CASSPNRGLGTEAFF
TGTGCCAGCAGTCCGAACCGCGGGCTCGGGACTGAAGCTTTCTTT
>TRBD2|NA|TRBV7-8|TRBJ2-1
CASSDLAGLASDEQFF
TGTGCCAGCAGCGACCTAGCGGGACTAGCTTCGGATGAGCAGTTCTTC
>NA|few|TRBV9|TRBJ2-3
CASSVSSGSTDTQYF
TGTGCCAGCAGCGTGTCGAGCGGGAGCACAGATACGCAGTATTTT
>NA|many|TRBV7-2|TRBJ2-7
CASSLGPPAYEQYF
TGTGCCAGCAGCTTAGGCCCACCGGCCTACGAGCAGTACTTC
>NA|many|TRBV28|TRBJ2-7
CASSLASPDEQYF
TGTGCCAGCAGTTTGGCGTCCCCCGACGAGCAGTACTTC
>TRBD1|many|TRBV19|TRBJ2-2
CASSIEKTGAVTGELFF
TGTGCCAGTAGTATAGAAAAGACAGGGGCAGTGACCGGGGAGCTGTTTTTT
>TRBD1|many|TRBV7-8|TRBJ2-1
CASSPGTGLSNNEQFF
TGTGCCAGCAGCCCCGGGACAGGACTCAGCAACAATGAGCAGTTCTTC
>NA|many|TRBV11-3|TRBJ2-5
CASSQGHAQTQYF
TGTGCCAGCAGCCAAGGACATGCACAGACCCAGTACTTC
>NA|NA|TRBV20-1|TRBJ1-1
CSARDESGQLLRAFF
TGCAGTGCTAGAGATGAAAGCGGGCAGTTGTTAAGAGCTTTCTTT
>NA|NA|TRBV11-2|TRBJ2-1
CASSLGALYEQFF
TGTGCCAGCAGCTTAGGAGCCCTCTACGAGCAGTTCTTC
>TRBD1|many|TRBV5-4|TRBJ1-4
CASSPDRGRQLFF
TGTGCCAGCAGCCCGGACAGGGGGCGCCAACTGTTTTTT
>TRBD1|many|TRBV11-1|TRBJ1-2
CASSYDRGFVDGYTF
TGTGCCAGCAGCTATGACAGGGGATTCGTGGATGGCTACACCTTC
>NA|many|TRBV18|TRBJ2-7
CASSPRTVSYEQYF
TGTGCCAGCTCACCACGCACAGTTTCCTACGAGCAGTACTTC
>TRBD2|few|TRBV7-2|TRBJ2-3
CASMRAGGRIKADTQYF
TGTGCCAGCATGAGGGCGGGAGGCAGGATCAAGGCAGATACGCAGTATTTT